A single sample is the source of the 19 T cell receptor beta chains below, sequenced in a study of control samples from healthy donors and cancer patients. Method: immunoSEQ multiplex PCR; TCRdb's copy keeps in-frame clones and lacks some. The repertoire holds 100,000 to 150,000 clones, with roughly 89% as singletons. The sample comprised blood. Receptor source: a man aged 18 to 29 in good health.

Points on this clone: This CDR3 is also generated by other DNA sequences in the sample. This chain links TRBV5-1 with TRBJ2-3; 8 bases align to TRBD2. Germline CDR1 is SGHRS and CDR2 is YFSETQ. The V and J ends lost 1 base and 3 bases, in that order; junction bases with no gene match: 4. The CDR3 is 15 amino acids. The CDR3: CASSLLAGGTDTQYF. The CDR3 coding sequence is TGCGCCAGCAGCTTGTTGGCGGGGGGAACAGATACGCAGTATTTT.

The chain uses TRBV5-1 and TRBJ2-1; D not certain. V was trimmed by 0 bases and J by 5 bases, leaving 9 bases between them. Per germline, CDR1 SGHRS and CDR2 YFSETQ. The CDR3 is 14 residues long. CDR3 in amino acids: CASSLEARNNEQFF. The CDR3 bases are TGCGCCAGCAGCTTGGAAGCCCGGAACAATGAGCAGTTCTTC. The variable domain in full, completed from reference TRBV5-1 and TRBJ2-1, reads KAGVTQTPRYLIKTRGQQVTLSCSPISGHRSVSWYQQTPGQGLQFLFEYFSETQRNKGNFPGRFSGRQFSNSRSEMNVSTLELGDSALYLCASSLEARNNEQFFGPGTRLTVL.

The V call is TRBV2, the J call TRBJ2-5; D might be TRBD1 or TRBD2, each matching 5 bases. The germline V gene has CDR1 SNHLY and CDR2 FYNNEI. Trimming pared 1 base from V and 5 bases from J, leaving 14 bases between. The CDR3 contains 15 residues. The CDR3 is CASSEDLGVRETQYF. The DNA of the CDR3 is TGTGCCAGCAGTGAAGATTTGGGGGTCCGGGAGACCCAGTACTTC. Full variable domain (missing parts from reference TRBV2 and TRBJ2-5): EPEVTQTPSHQVTQMGQEVILRCVPISNHLYFYWYRQILGQKVEFLVSFYNNEISEKSEIFDDQFSVERPDGSNFTLKIRSTKLEDSAMYFCASSEDLGVRETQYFGPGTRLLVL.

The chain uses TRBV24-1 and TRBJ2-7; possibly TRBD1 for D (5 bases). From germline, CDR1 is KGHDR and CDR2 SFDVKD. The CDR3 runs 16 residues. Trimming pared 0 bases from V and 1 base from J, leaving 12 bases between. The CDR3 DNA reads TGTGCCACCAGTGATTTGCTGGGCAGGGCTTCCTACGAGCAGTACTTC. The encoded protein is CATSDLLGRASYEQYF.

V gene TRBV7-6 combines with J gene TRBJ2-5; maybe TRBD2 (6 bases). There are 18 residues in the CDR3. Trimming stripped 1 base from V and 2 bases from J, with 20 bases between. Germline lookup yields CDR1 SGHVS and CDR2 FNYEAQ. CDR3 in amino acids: CASSLGVLGGAKQETQYF. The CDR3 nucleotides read TGTGCCAGCAGCTTAGGTGTTTTGGGCGGGGCCAAACAAGAGACCCAGTACTTC.

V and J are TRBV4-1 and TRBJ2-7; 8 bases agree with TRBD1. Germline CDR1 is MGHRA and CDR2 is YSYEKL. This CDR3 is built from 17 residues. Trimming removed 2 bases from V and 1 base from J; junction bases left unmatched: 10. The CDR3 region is CASSQPGTGDRSYEQYF. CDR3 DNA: TGCGCCAGCAGCCAACCAGGGACAGGTGATCGTTCCTACGAGCAGTACTTC.

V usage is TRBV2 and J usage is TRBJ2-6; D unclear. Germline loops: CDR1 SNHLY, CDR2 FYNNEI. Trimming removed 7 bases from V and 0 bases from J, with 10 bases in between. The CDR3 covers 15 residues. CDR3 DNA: TGTGCCAGCACCTTAAATTTCTCTGGGGCCAACGTCCTGACTTTC. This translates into CASTLNFSGANVLTF. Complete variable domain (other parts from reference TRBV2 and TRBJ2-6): EPEVTQTPSHQVTQMGQEVILRCVPISNHLYFYWYRQILGQKVEFLVSFYNNEISEKSEIFDDQFSVERPDGSNFTLKIRSTKLEDSAMYFCASTLNFSGANVLTFGAGSRLTVL.

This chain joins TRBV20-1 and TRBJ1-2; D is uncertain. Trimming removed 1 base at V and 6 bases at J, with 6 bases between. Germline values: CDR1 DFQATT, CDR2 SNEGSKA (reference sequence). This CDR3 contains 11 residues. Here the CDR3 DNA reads TGCAGTGCTAGAGCCCTTCATGGCTACACCTTC. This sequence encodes CSARALHGYTF.

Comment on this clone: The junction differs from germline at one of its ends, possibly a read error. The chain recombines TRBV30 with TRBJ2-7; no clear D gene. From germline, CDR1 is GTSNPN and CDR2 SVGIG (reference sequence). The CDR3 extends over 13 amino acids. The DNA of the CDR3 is TGTGCGTGGAAGGCACTGCAGTCAGGCGAGCAGTACTTC. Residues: CAWKALQSGEQYF.

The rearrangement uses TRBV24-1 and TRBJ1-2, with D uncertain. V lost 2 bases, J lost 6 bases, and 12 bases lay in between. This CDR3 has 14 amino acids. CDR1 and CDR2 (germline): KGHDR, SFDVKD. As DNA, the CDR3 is TGTGCCACCAGTGATTCAGACATGATTCATGGCTACACCTTC. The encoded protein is CATSDSDMIHGYTF.

CDR3: CASSRGTLVQETQYF. The CDR3 region has the DNA TGTGCCAGCAGTCGGGGGACACTTGTACAAGAGACCCAGTACTTC. V is TRBV5-6 and J is TRBJ2-5; the D call may be TRBD1 or TRBD2 (6 bases each). V dropped 5 bases and J dropped 2 bases, with 16 bases sitting between them. The CDR3 is 15 residues long. CDR1 and CDR2 from the germline V gene are SGHDT and YYEEEE.

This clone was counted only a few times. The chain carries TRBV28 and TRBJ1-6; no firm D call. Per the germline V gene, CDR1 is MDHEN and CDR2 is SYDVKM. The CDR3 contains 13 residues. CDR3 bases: TGTGTCACACTCCGCTCCTATAATTCACCCCTCCACTTT. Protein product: CVTLRSYNSPLHF.

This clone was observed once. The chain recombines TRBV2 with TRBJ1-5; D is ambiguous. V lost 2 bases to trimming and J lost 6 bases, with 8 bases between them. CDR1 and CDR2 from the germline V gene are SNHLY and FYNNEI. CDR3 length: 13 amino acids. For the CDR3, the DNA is TGTGCCAGCAGTGAACGAGGAGGTCAGCCCCAGCATTTT. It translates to CASSERGGQPQHF. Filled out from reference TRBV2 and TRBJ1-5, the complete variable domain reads EPEVTQTPSHQVTQMGQEVILRCVPISNHLYFYWYRQILGQKVEFLVSFYNNEISEKSEIFDDQFSVERPDGSNFTLKIRSTKLEDSAMYFCASSERGGQPQHFGDGTRLSIL.

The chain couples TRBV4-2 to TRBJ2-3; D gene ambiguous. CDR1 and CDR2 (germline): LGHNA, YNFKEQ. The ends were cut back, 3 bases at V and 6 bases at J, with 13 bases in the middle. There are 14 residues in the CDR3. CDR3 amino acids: CASSQGGSVDTQYF. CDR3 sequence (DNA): TGTGCCAGCAGCCAGGGTGGATCGGTTGATACGCAGTATTTT.

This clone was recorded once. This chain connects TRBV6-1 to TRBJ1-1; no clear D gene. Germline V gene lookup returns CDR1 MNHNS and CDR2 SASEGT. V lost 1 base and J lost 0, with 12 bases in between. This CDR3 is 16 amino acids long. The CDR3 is CASSEGGGRLNTEAFF. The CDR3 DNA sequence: TGTGCCAGCAGTGAAGGGGGAGGTAGACTGAACACTGAAGCTTTCTTT.

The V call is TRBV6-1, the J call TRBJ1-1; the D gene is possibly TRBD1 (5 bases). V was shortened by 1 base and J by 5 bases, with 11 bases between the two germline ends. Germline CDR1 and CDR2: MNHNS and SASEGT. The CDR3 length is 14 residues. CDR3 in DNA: TGTGCCAGCAGTGAAGACAGGTTAGGGACTGAAGCTTTCTTT. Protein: CASSEDRLGTEAFF.

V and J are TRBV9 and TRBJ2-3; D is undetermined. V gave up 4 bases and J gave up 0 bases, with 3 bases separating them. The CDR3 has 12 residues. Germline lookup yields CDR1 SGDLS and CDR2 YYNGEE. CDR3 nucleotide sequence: TGTGCCAGCAGCTTTAGCACAGATACGCAGTATTTT. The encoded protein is CASSFSTDTQYF.

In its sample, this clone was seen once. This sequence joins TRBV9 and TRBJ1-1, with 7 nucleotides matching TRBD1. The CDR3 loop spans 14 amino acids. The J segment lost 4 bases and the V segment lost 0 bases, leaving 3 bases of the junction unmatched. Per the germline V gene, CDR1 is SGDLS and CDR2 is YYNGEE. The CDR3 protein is CASSVVSGGTEAFF. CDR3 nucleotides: TGTGCCAGCAGCGTAGTTTCAGGGGGCACTGAAGCTTTCTTT.

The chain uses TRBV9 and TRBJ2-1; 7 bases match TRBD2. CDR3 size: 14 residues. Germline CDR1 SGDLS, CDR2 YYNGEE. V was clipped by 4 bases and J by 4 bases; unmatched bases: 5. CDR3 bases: TGTGCCAGCAGCCCGGGACTAAGGTACAATGAGCAGTTCTTC. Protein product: CASSPGLRYNEQFF.